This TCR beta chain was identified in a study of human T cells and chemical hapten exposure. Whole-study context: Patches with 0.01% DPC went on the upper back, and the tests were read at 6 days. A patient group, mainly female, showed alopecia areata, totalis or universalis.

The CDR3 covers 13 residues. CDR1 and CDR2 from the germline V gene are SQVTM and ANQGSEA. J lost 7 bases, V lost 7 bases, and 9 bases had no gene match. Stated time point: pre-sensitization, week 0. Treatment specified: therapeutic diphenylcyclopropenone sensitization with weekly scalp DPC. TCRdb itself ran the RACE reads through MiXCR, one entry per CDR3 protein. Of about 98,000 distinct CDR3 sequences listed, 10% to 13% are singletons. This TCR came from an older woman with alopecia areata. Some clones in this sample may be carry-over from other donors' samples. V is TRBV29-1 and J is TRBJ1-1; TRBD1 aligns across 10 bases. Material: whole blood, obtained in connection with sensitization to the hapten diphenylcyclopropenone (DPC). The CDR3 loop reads CSGRRGDRGEAFF. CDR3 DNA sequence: TGCAGCGGACGCCGCGGGGACAGGGGTGAAGCTTTCTTT.